The entry below gives a single TCR beta chain sequence along with its context. Its antigen is unidentified. Trimming cost V 0 bases and J 7 bases, with 11 bases left between them. Per germline, CDR1 SGHDT and CDR2 YYEEEE. The CDR3 loop spans 14 amino acids. The data are from a study of cytomegalovirus exposure and HLA in healthy donors. General study points: V- and J-gene trimming of TCR beta was linked (in a later analysis) to a missense DCLRE1C variant. Altogether, about 160 TCR beta chains were recorded as cytomegalovirus-associated.

It was with 60 Vbeta and 13 Jbeta primers that the PCR ran. Sequenced by immunoSEQ multiplex PCR; TCRdb stores in-frame clones only, minus some. This sample's table reports under 95,000 clones. The specimen was PBMCs. The chain combines TRBV5-6 with TRBJ1-5; D unresolved. This receptor was identified in a female donor in good health and CMV-seropositive. CDR3 in amino acids: CASSLGPGGQPQHF. The DNA for the CDR3 is TGTGCCAGCAGCTTGGGGCCCGGCGGGCAGCCCCAGCATTTT.